This T cell receptor (beta chain) stems from a study of blood T cells in healthy people across ages. Germline CDR1 is LGHNA and CDR2 is YSLEER. The CDR3 runs 16 residues. The V gene lost 0 bases and the J gene lost 4 bases, with 16 bases spanning the gap. Through a sample-barcoded 5' primer and a J-beta primer mix, a second PCR was run for roughly 7 to 11 cycles. One entry per CDR3 protein, called by TCRdb with MiXCR from the 5' RACE reads. The data contain about 800,000 distinct CDR3 sequences, around a quarter of them seen just once; the ten biggest clones take up approximately 4%. This same sample was also taken into another study, of T cells of mothers and their children. That report notes: Researchers report slightly higher, though non-significant, overlap in related mother-child pairs than in unrelated pairs.

The chain has TRBV4-3 and TRBJ2-7, with no clear D. The specimen sequenced was blood. This receptor was identified in a boy between 5 and 17 years old in good health. CDR3 in DNA: TGCGCCAGCAGCCAAGAAAGTTTAGGATCCCATTACGAGCAGTACTTC. It specifies CASSQESLGSHYEQYF.